This is a list of T cell receptor beta chains from one sample in a study of regulatory T cells in long-lasting Graves disease. In TCRdb, the multiplex PCR reads were re-called with MiXCR into one record per CDR3 protein. This sample has more than 400,000 distinct CDR3 sequences, with less than 20% found just once. These data were likewise used in another study, on T cells in Graves' hyperthyroidism and ophthalmopathy.

The input for sequencing was peripheral blood mononuclear cells (PBMCs), taken at new diagnosis, from a patient treated with antithyroid drugs. The receptors originated from a woman aged 25 to 39 with Graves disease. Each CDR3 is given with its conserved first and last residue. A D gene is named only where the DNA matches it firmly. Only some rows state a clone size, as once, few, many or a class for expanded clones.

j_gene | d_gene | abundance | v_gene | CDR3nt | CDR3aa
TRBJ1-1 | TRBD1 | few | TRBV20-1 | TGCAGTGCTAGAGATTCAGGGGGGGGTACTGAAGCTTTCTTT | CSARDSGGGTEAFF
TRBJ2-7 | - | many | TRBV20-1 | TGCAGTGGTGTTGGGGACCTTGGGACTGGTTACGAGCAGTACTTC | CSGVGDLGTGYEQYF
TRBJ2-2 | TRBD1 | - | TRBV13 | TGTGCCAGCAGCTCGGGACAGGGGGTCGTCGGGGAGCTGTTTTTT | CASSSGQGVVGELFF
TRBJ1-3 | - | many | TRBV24-1 | TGTGCCACCAGTGATTTGCGGCAGAGCTCTGGAAACACCATATATTTT | CATSDLRQSSGNTIYF
TRBJ2-5 | - | many | TRBV7-2 | TGTGCCAGCAGCTTAGAGGGTCAAGAGACCCAGTACTTC | CASSLEGQETQYF
TRBJ2-7 | - | many | TRBV3-1 | TGTGCCAGCAGCCAAGAAGGCGGGGTCTACTACGAGCAGTACTTC | CASSQEGGVYYEQYF
TRBJ2-1 | - | - | TRBV7-9 | TGCGCCAGCAGCCAAGGGGGGCCGGGACCCGAATCCTACAATGAGCAGTTCTTC | CASSQGGPGPESYNEQFF
TRBJ2-7 | - | - | TRBV13 | TGTGCCAGCATCCTAAAGGGCCACCAGGAAAACTACGAGCAGTACTTC | CASILKGHQENYEQYF
TRBJ2-7 | TRBD2 | few | TRBV5-1 | TGCGCCAGCAGCTCAACTAACGGCGGGAGATTAACCTACGAGCAGTACTTC | CASSSTNGGRLTYEQYF
TRBJ2-7 | TRBD1 | many | TRBV7-8 | TGTGCCAGCAGCTCCGGAGCCGGGACAGTCTCCTACGAGCAGTACTTC | CASSSGAGTVSYEQYF
TRBJ1-2 | TRBD1 | many | TRBV5-1 | TGCGCCAGCAGCTTCCGGACAGGGACAGGGGGCTACACCTTC | CASSFRTGTGGYTF
TRBJ2-7 | TRBD2 | many | TRBV9 | TGTGCCAGCAGCGTAGGACGGGAGGTCCCCTACGAGCAGTACTTC | CASSVGREVPYEQYF
TRBJ2-7 | TRBD1 | - | TRBV29-1 | TGCAGCGCTTCACTGGGACAGCCATTTCTAGGGGGCTACGAGCAGTACTTC | CSASLGQPFLGGYEQYF
TRBJ2-1 | - | few | TRBV4-1 | TGCGCCAGCAGCCAAGTTTCACAGGAGCAGTTCTTC | CASSQVSQEQFF
TRBJ2-2 | TRBD1 | few | TRBV2 | TGTGCCAGCAGCCCGAGACAGGGTCGGACCGGGGAGCTGTTTTTT | CASSPRQGRTGELFF
TRBJ1-1 | - | many | TRBV7-9 | TGTGCCAGCAGCTTAGGTAGGGAGGGGACTGAAGCTTTCTTT | CASSLGREGTEAFF
TRBJ2-2 | TRBD1 | few | TRBV28 | TGTGCCAGCAGTTTTGTCCAGGGGGACACCGGGGAGCTGTTTTTT | CASSFVQGDTGELFF
TRBJ2-7 | - | many | TRBV12-3/TRBV12-4 | TGTGCCAGCAGTTTGGGGGGGGCGGGCTACGAGCAGTACTTC | CASSLGGAGYEQYF
TRBJ2-7 | TRBD2 | many | TRBV6-1 | TGTGCCAGCAGTCCGATAAGCGGGAGCTCCTACGAGCAGTACTTC | CASSPISGSSYEQYF
TRBJ2-1 | - | - | TRBV7-9 | TGTGCCAGCAGCCACTTAGGGGATGAGCAGCTCTTC | CASSHLGDEQLF
TRBJ2-7 | - | many | TRBV11-2 | TGTGCCAGCAGCACGGCAGGGGACTACGAGCAGTACTTC | CASSTAGDYEQYF
TRBJ2-1 | TRBD1 | few | TRBV27 | TGTGCCAGCAGTTTCCGCCGGACAGGGCTTAATGAGCAGTTCTTC | CASSFRRTGLNEQFF
TRBJ2-5 | - | - | TRBV12-3/TRBV12-4 | TGTGCCAGCAGTCGACGGATCCACTGGACAAGGAAGCAAGAGACCCAGTACTTC | CASSRRIHWTRKQETQYF
TRBJ2-1 | - | many | TRBV12-3/TRBV12-4 | TGTGCCAGCAGTTTAGGGCTAGGAATCCACAATGAGCAGTTCTTC | CASSLGLGIHNEQFF
TRBJ2-6 | - | many | TRBV2 | TGTGCCAGCAGTGACGGGGCAGCTGGGGCCAACGTCCTGACTTTC | CASSDGAAGANVLTF
TRBJ1-5 | TRBD1 | many | TRBV6-1 | TGTGCCAGCAGTGCTGGGACAGGCCACTCCCAGCCCCAGCATTTT | CASSAGTGHSQPQHF
TRBJ1-5 | - | - | TRBV27 | TGTGCCAGCAGTTTGGGACACACTGGGGCCCAGCATTTT | CASSLGHTGAQHF
TRBJ2-5 | TRBD1 | many | TRBV28 | TGTGCCAGCAGTTCGCAGGGGGCTGAGACCCAGTACTTC | CASSSQGAETQYF
TRBJ2-1 | TRBD2 | - | TRBV7-2 | TGTGCCAGCAGCCCCCTAGCGGGAGGGTACAATGAGCAGCTCTTC | CASSPLAGGYNEQLF
TRBJ1-5 | TRBD1 | - | TRBV4-1 | TGCGCCAGCAGCCAAGAAGGGGGACGGACAGGGGACAGCAATCAGCCCCAGCATTTT | CASSQEGGRTGDSNQPQHF
TRBJ2-3 | - | many | TRBV19 | TGTGCCAGTAGAAGGGACCCTTGGTCTGGAGATACGCAGTATTTT | CASRRDPWSGDTQYF
TRBJ2-1 | TRBD1 | many | TRBV11-1 | TGTGCCAGCAGCCAGGGACAGGGCTCTTACAATGAGCAGTTCTTC | CASSQGQGSYNEQFF
TRBJ1-1 | - | many | TRBV7-9 | TGTGCCAGCAGCCATAATCGGGACGGATCTCACACTGAAGCTTTCTTT | CASSHNRDGSHTEAFF
TRBJ1-1 | TRBD1 | many | TRBV7-9 | TGTGCCAGCAGCCCGGAGACAGGGGGCCTATCTGAAGCTTTCTTT | CASSPETGGLSEAFF
TRBJ2-6 | - | many | TRBV7-9 | TGTGCCAGCAGCTTAAGAGGCGGGACCTCTGGGGCCAACGTCCTGACTTTC | CASSLRGGTSGANVLTF
TRBJ2-3 | TRBD2 | - | TRBV2 | TGTGCCAGCAGGGCGGGACTAGCGGGAGTTGATGCGCAGTATTTT | CASRAGLAGVDAQYF
TRBJ2-5 | TRBD1 | few | TRBV6-1 | TGTGCCAGCAGCAACTGGACAGGGGAAGATAAAGAGACCCAGTACTTC | CASSNWTGEDKETQYF
TRBJ1-4 | TRBD1 | - | TRBV4-3 | TGCGCCAGCAGCCAAAGGGGGACAGGCCCAGATGAAAAACTGTTTTTT | CASSQRGTGPDEKLFF
TRBJ1-5 | - | many | TRBV18 | TGTGCCAGCTCACCATCCCCAGCAGACAGCAATCAGCCCCAGCATTTT | CASSPSPADSNQPQHF
TRBJ1-1 | TRBD1 | - | TRBV20-1 | TGCAGTGCTAGATCTATTCGACAGGGCCTGAACACTGAAGCTTTCTTT | CSARSIRQGLNTEAFF
TRBJ2-5 | TRBD2 | - | TRBV11-2 | TGTGCCAGCAGCCCCTATAGCGGGAGGTACAGACAAGAGACCCAGTACTTC | CASSPYSGRYRQETQYF
TRBJ2-1 | TRBD2 | many | TRBV20-1 | TGCAGTGCTAGAGATCCGCACCAAGCGGGAGGCGCGCCTAATGAGCAGTTCTTC | CSARDPHQAGGAPNEQFF
TRBJ2-1 | TRBD2 | - | TRBV24-1 | TGTGCCACCAGTGGGTCGGGACTAGCGGGAGCGGGGGACTACAATGAGCAGTTCTTC | CATSGSGLAGAGDYNEQFF
TRBJ1-5 | - | many | TRBV27 | TGTGCCAGCAGTCAGAAAGGTGATCAGCCCCAGCATTTT | CASSQKGDQPQHF
TRBJ1-2 | TRBD1 | many | TRBV10-3 | TGTGCCATCAGTGAGTCGAAAGGGACAGGGGGCATCTATGGCTACACCTTC | CAISESKGTGGIYGYTF
TRBJ2-2 | TRBD2 | few | TRBV18 | TGTGCCAGCTCGACTAGCGGGAGTACCGGGGAGCTGTTTTTT | CASSTSGSTGELFF
TRBJ2-2 | - | few | TRBV29-1 | TGCAGCGTTGAAGATGAATTGACAGCCGACGGGGAGCTGTTTTTT | CSVEDELTADGELFF
TRBJ2-7 | TRBD1 | - | TRBV4-1 | TGCGCCAGCAGCCGCGGCGGGCAGGGGGTTAACTACGAGCAGTACTTC | CASSRGGQGVNYEQYF
TRBJ2-2 | - | - | TRBV3-1 | TGTGCCAGCAGCCAAGTTGGCCCTTTGGGCGGGGAGCTGTTTTTT | CASSQVGPLGGELFF
TRBJ1-2 | - | many | TRBV2 | TGTGCCAGCAGTGGGGAGGCTGGAGCTAACTATGGCTACACCTTC | CASSGEAGANYGYTF
TRBJ2-1 | TRBD2 | many | TRBV30 | TGTGCCTGGAGGGGTGCGGGAGGGTCCTACAATGAGCAGTTCTTC | CAWRGAGGSYNEQFF
TRBJ2-7 | TRBD2 | many | TRBV6-2/TRBV6-3 | TGTGCCAGCAGCTTTACCGGGACTAGCGCAACGAGCTCCTACGAGCAGTACTTC | CASSFTGTSATSSYEQYF
TRBJ2-3 | - | many | TRBV6-9 | TGTGCCAGCAGTTTTGGGGAGTATATCACAGATACGCAGTATTTT | CASSFGEYITDTQYF
TRBJ1-1 | - | few | TRBV4-3 | TGCGCCAGCAGCCAACCCCTAGGGGCTGAAGCTTTCTTT | CASSQPLGAEAFF
TRBJ1-5 | - | many | TRBV2 | TGTGCCAGCATTGGGACGGGGGGCAATCAGCCCCAGCATTTT | CASIGTGGNQPQHF
TRBJ1-5 | - | many | TRBV28 | TGTGCCAGCAGATGGACACGCAGTCAGCCCCAGCATTTT | CASRWTRSQPQHF
TRBJ2-3 | - | few | TRBV12-3/TRBV12-4 | TGTGCCAGCAGCTTCCCGGGATCCTATTTTCTTAGCGCAGATACGCAGTATTTT | CASSFPGSYFLSADTQYF
TRBJ2-5 | - | many | TRBV6-2/TRBV6-3 | TGTGCCAGCAGTACCGTCGACTACACCCAGTACTTC | CASSTVDYTQYF